This TCR beta chain was recorded in a study of prognosis after radiotherapy for stage I lung cancer. Study in general: Ages of the approximately 12 men and 6 women ranged about 53 to 90 years, median roughly 74.

Researchers took roughly 6 milliliters of peripheral blood at each of two time points. The length of the CDR3 is 15 residues. V dropped 4 bases and J dropped 7 bases, with 17 bases sitting between them. The germline gives CDR1 SGHRS, CDR2 YFSETQ. The TCR beta CDR3 region was amplified from genomic DNA, with two rounds of multiplex PCR being used for the amplification. For every TRBV and TRBJ gene, a specific primer was used in first-round PCR. TCRdb fed the multiplex PCR reads into MiXCR, producing one record per CDR3 protein. The sample yields fewer than 25,000 distinct CDR3 sequences, roughly 26% seen once. This clonotype has ten or more counts.

This TCR was recovered from a donor aged 50 or older with non-small cell lung cancer. The specimen comprised PBMCs, sampled before or after stereotactic body radiation therapy (not recorded which). The rearrangement joins TRBV5-1 to TRBJ1-4; the D gene is possibly TRBD1 (6 bases). The CDR3 sequence is CASSLATDRSEKLFF. CDR3 in DNA: TGCGCCAGCAGCCTTGCCACGGACAGATCTGAAAAACTGTTTTTT.